This is a list of T cell receptor beta chains from one sample in a study of cytomegalovirus exposure and HLA in healthy donors. Generated by immunoSEQ multiplex PCR, the TCRdb table keeps only in-frame clones and is missing some. The sample records roughly 120,000 clones, 80% being singletons. The sample was PBMCs. The receptor source for this set is a male donor in good health and CMV-seronegative. Each CDR3 is given with its conserved first and last residue. Each record gives: J gene, V gene, D gene, clone size, CDR3 protein, CDR3 DNA. The D gene is left open where the match is weak. Some rows mark clone size as missing; the rest say once, few, many or name a class of expanded clone.

TRBJ2-4,TRBV9,TRBD1,-,CASSAHEGQGNIQYF,TGTGCCAGCAGCGCCCACGAGGGACAGGGAAACATTCAGTACTTC
TRBJ2-6,TRBV5-1,TRBD1,-,CASSAGTGGSGANVLTF,TGCGCCAGCAGCGCCGGGACAGGGGGCTCTGGGGCCAACGTCCTGACTTTC
TRBJ1-2,TRBV18,-,-,CASSPPSSAGRNYGYTF,TGTGCCAGCTCACCACCGTCGAGTGCAGGGCGTAACTATGGCTACACCTTC
TRBJ2-6,TRBV15,TRBD2,-,CATSRAERGGFSGANVLTF,TGTGCCACCAGCCGGGCCGAGCGGGGGGGTTTCTCTGGGGCCAACGTCCTGACTTTC
TRBJ2-7,TRBV6-4,-,-,CASSEKAGESYEQYF,TGTGCCAGCAGTGAGAAGGCAGGGGAGTCCTACGAGCAGTACTTC
TRBJ2-6,TRBV15,-,few,CATSRDSSGANGLTF,TGTGCCACCAGCAGAGATAGCTCTGGGGCCAACGGCCTGACTTTC
TRBJ1-6,TRBV9,TRBD1,-,CASSVGVRGLINSPLHF,TGTGCCAGCAGCGTAGGAGTCAGGGGGCTTATTAATTCACCCCTCCACTTT
TRBJ2-7,TRBV5-4,-,-,CASSHLGAEQYF,TGTGCCAGCAGCCACCTAGGAGCCGAGCAGTACTTC
TRBJ1-1,TRBV12-5,-,-,CASALVTITVKAFF,TGTGCTAGTGCTTTGGTAACGATAACAGTAAAAGCTTTCTTT
TRBJ1-1,TRBV5-1,-,-,CASSPGGPEAFF,TGCGCCAGCAGCCCGGGGGGGCCTGAAGCTTTCTTT
TRBJ2-1,TRBV19,TRBD1,-,CASSIPGQTEQFF,TGTGCCAGTAGTATCCCGGGACAGACTGAGCAGTTCTTC
TRBJ1-1,TRBV7-9,-,-,CASSLELF,TGTGCCAGCAGCTTAGAATTATTT
TRBJ2-7,TRBV5-4,-,-,CASSSRRAPYEQYF,TGTGCCAGCAGCTCAAGGCGGGCGCCCTACGAGCAGTACTTC
TRBJ2-2,TRBV19,-,-,CASSARTVWNTGELFF,TGTGCCAGTAGTGCCCGGACAGTCTGGAACACCGGGGAGCTGTTTTTT
TRBJ2-6,TRBV6-5,-,-,CAIRVNSGANVLTF,TGTGCCATCCGGGTTAACTCTGGGGCCAACGTCCTGACTTTC
TRBJ2-3,TRBV13,-,-,CASSLGAGDTQYF,TGTGCCAGCAGCTTAGGGGCCGGGGATACGCAGTATTTT
TRBJ2-7,TRBV6-1,-,few,CASSGPPDRNYEQYF,TGTGCCAGCAGTGGCCCTCCGGACAGAAACTACGAGCAGTACTTC
TRBJ1-1,TRBV25-1,TRBD1,-,CASSVTGENTEAFF,TGTGCCAGCAGTGTGACAGGGGAAAACACTGAAGCTTTCTTT
TRBJ2-4,TRBV2,-,-,CASSGWVLAKNSQYF,TGTGCCAGCAGTGGTTGGGTACTAGCCAAAAACAGTCAGTACTTC
TRBJ1-4,TRBV11-2,-,-,CASSWGRGREKLFF,TGTGCCAGCAGCTGGGGGAGGGGACGAGAAAAACTGTTTTTT
TRBJ1-6,TRBV5-1,-,-,CASSLRLYNSPLHF,TGCGCCAGCAGCCTGCGGTTATATAATTCACCCCTCCACTTT
TRBJ1-3,TRBV9,TRBD1,-,CASSMPRTGRRGGNTIYF,TGTGCCAGCAGCATGCCGCGGACAGGGCGGAGAGGTGGAAACACCATATATTTT
TRBJ1-5,TRBV6-1,-,-,CASSEWGDSNQPQHF,TGTGCCAGCAGTGAATGGGGAGATAGCAATCAGCCCCAGCATTTT
TRBJ1-1,TRBV7-9,-,-,CSSSLFSGPSTEAFF,TGTTCCAGCAGCTTGTTTTCAGGGCCAAGCACTGAAGCTTTCTTT
TRBJ2-5,TRBV30,TRBD1,-,CAWNPGQGGETQYF,TGTGCCTGGAACCCTGGACAGGGTGGGGAGACCCAGTACTTC
TRBJ2-5,TRBV19,-,-,CASSITGETQYF,TGTGCCAGTAGTATAACAGGGGAGACCCAGTACTTC
TRBJ2-3,TRBV7-2,TRBD1,few,CASSYSRDRGIGDTQYF,TGTGCCAGCAGCTACTCTCGGGACAGGGGGATCGGAGATACGCAGTATTTT
TRBJ1-2,TRBV6-6,-,few,CASSKEIHNYGYTF,TGTGCCAGCAGTAAAGAGATTCATAACTATGGCTACACCTTC
TRBJ2-3,TRBV6-4,TRBD2,-,CASSDSRGGDTQYF,TGTGCCAGCAGTGACTCGCGGGGGGGCGATACGCAGTATTTT
TRBJ1-1,TRBV5-1,-,-,CASSLGSSLRNTEAFF,TGCGCCAGCAGCTTGGGGTCCTCACTGCGGAACACTGAAGCTTTCTTT
TRBJ1-4,TRBV15,-,-,CATSTAGGERVFF,TGTGCCACCAGCACAGCGGGCGGGGAGAGGGTGTTTTTT
TRBJ1-6,TRBV7-9,TRBD1,-,CASSPTLDTYGTANSPLHF,TGTGCCAGCAGCCCTACCCTGGATACCTACGGGACAGCCAATTCACCCCTCCACTTT
TRBJ1-2,TRBV14,TRBD1,-,CASSPGGAGGYTF,TGTGCCAGCAGCCCAGGGGGCGCAGGTGGCTACACCTTC
TRBJ2-7,TRBV18,-,-,CASSPTVSEQYF,TGTGCCAGCTCACCAACGGTAAGCGAGCAGTACTTC
TRBJ1-3,TRBV10-3,-,-,CAISEGGVSGNTIYF,TGTGCCATCAGTGAGGGAGGTGTCTCTGGAAACACCATATATTTT